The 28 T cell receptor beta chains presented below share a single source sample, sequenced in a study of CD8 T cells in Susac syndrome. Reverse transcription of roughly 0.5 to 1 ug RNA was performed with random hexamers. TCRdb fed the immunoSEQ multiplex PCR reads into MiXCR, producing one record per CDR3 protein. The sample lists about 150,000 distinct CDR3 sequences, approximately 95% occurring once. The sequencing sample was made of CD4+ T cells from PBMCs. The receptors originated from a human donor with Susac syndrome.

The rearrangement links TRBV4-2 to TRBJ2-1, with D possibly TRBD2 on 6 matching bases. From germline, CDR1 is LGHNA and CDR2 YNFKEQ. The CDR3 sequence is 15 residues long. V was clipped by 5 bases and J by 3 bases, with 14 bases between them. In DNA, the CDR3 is TGTGCCAGCAGCGGGGGTGGCGGGGACTACAATGAGCAGTTCTTC. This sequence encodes CASSGGGGDYNEQFF.

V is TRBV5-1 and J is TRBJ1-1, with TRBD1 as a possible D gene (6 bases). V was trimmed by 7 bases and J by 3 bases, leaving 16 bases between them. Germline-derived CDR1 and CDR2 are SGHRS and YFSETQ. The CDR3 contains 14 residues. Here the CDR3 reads CASLPGGLDTEAFF. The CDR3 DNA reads TGCGCCAGCCTTCCCGGGGGGCTGGACACTGAAGCTTTCTTT.

The chain's CDR3 is CSVEDRGGNTEAFF. DNA of the CDR3: TGCAGCGTTGAAGATCGGGGGGGGAACACTGAAGCTTTCTTT. This chain connects TRBV29-1 to TRBJ1-1; perhaps TRBD1 as D (5 bases). Germline CDR1 and CDR2: SQVTM and ANQGSEA. The CDR3 is 14 residues long. V was shortened by 0 bases and J by 1 base, with 9 bases between the two germline ends.

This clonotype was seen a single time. CDR3 DNA: TGTGCCAGCAGCCCCACAGGGGGCGCGCAGGAAAAACTGTTTTTT. This sequence encodes CASSPTGGAQEKLFF. The chain couples TRBV13 to TRBJ1-4, with 9 bases identical to TRBD1. J gave up 8 bases and V 5 bases, and 9 bases lay outside the gene matches. This CDR3 spans 15 amino acids. Germline V gene sequence: CDR1 PRHDT, CDR2 FYEKMQ (reference sequence).

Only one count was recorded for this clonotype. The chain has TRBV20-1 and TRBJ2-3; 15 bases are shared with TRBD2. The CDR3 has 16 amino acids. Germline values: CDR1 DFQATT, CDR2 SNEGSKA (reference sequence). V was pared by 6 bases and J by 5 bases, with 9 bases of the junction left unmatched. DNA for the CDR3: TGCAGTGCCAAGAGGAGGGGACTAGCGGGGGGAGATACGCAGTATTTT. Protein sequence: CSAKRRGLAGGDTQYF.

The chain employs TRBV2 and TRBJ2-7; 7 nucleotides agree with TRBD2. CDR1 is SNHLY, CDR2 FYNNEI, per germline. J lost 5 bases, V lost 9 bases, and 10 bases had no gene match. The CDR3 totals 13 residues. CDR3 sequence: CASDTSGAHEQYF. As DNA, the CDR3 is TGTGCCAGTGATACCAGCGGGGCCCACGAGCAGTACTTC.

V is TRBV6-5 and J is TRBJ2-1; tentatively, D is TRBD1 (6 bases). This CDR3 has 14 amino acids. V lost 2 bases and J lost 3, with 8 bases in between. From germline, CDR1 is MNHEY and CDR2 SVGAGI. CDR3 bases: TGTGCCAGCAGTTACGGGGGCCTCTACAATGAGCAGTTCTTC. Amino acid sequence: CASSYGGLYNEQFF.

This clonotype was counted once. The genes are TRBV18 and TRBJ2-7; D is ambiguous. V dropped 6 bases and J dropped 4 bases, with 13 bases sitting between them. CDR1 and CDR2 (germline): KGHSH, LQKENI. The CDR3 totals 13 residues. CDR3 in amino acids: CASSDQTWYEQYF. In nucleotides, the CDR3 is TGTGCCAGCTCGGACCAAACCTGGTACGAGCAGTACTTC.

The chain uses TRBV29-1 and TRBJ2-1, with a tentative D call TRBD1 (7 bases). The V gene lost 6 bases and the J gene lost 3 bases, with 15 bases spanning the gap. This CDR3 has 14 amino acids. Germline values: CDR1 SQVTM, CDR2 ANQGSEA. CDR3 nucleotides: TGCAGCGTCGGGGAGGCAGGGGGCTACAATGAGCAGTTCTTC. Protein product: CSVGEAGGYNEQFF.

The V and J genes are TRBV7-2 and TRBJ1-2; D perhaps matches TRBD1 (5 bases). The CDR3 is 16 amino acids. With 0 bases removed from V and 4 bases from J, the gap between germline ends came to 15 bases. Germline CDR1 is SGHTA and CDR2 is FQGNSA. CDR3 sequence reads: CASSLAGTGPLYGYTF. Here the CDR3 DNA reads TGTGCCAGCAGCTTAGCGGGCACAGGCCCCCTCTATGGCTACACCTTC. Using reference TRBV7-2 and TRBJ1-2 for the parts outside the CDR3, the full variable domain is GAGVSQSPSNKVTEKGKDVELRCDPISGHTALYWYRQSLGQGLEFLIYFQGNSAPDKSGLPSDRFSAERTGGSVSTLTIQRTQQEDSAVYLCASSLAGTGPLYGYTFGSGTRLTVV.

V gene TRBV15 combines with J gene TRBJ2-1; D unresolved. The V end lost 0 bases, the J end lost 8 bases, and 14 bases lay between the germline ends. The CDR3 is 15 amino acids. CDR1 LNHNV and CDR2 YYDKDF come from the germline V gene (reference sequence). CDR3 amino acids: CATSRDSPKHYEQFF. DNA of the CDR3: TGTGCCACCAGCAGAGATTCCCCTAAGCACTATGAGCAGTTCTTC.

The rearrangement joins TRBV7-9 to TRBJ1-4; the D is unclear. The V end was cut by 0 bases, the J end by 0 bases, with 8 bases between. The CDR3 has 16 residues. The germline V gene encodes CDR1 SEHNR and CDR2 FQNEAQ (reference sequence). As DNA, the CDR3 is TGTGCCAGCAGCTTAGCAGGGAGCCCAACTAATGAAAAACTGTTTTTT. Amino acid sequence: CASSLAGSPTNEKLFF.

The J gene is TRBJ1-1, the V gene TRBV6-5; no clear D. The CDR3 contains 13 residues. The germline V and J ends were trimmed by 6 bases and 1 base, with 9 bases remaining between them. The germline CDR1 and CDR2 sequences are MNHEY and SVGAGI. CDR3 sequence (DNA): TGTGCCAGCAGGGGTAGAGGGAACACTGAAGCTTTCTTT. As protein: CASRGRGNTEAFF.

CDR3 residues: CASSSNQGGSPLHF. The DNA for the CDR3 is TGTGCCAGCAGCTCAAACCAGGGAGGATCACCCCTCCACTTT. The chain combines TRBV2 with TRBJ1-6, with a tentative D call TRBD1 (5 bases). The CDR3 is 14 amino acids. Trimming cost V 6 bases and J 10 bases, with 16 bases left between them. From germline, CDR1 is SNHLY and CDR2 FYNNEI.

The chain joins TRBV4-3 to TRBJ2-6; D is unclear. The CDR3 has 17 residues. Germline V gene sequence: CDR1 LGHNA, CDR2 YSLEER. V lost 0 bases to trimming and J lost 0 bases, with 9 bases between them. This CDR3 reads CASSQESSSSGANVLTF. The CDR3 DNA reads TGCGCCAGCAGCCAAGAAAGTTCCTCCTCTGGGGCCAACGTCCTGACTTTC.

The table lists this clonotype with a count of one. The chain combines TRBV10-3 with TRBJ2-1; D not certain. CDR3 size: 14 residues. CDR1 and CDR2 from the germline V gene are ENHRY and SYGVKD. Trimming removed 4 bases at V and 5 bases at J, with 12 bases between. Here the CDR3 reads CAISVDQAHNEQFF. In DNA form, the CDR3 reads TGTGCCATCAGTGTGGATCAGGCCCACAATGAGCAGTTCTTC.

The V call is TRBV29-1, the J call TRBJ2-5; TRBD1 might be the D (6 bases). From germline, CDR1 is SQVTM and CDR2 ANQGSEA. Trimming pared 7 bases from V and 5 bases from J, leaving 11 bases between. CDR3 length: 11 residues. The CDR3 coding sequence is TGCAGCGACAGGGTCGGGGAGACCCAGTACTTC. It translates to CSDRVGETQYF. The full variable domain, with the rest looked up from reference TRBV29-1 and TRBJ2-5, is SAVISQKPSRDICQRGTSLTIQCQVDSQVTMMFWYRQQPGQSLTLIATANQGSEATYESGFVIDKFPISRPNLTFSTLTVSNMSPEDSSIYLCSDRVGETQYFGPGTRLLVL.

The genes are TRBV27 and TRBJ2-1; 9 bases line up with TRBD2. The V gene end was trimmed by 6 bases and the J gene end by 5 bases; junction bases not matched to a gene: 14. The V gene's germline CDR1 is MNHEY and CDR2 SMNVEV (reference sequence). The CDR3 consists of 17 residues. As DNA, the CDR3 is TGTGCCAGCAGCTTCCTTCCCTTAGCGGGGGCCGACAATGAGCAGTTCTTC. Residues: CASSFLPLAGADNEQFF.

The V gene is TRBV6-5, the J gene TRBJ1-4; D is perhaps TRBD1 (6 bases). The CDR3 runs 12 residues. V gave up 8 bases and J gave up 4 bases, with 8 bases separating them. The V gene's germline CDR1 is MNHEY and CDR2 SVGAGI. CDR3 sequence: CASGQINEKLFF. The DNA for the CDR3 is TGTGCCAGCGGACAGATTAATGAAAAACTGTTTTTT.

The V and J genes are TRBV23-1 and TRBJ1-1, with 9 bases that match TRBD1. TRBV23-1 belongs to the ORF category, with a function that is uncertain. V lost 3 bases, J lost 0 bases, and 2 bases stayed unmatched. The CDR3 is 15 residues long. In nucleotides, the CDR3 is TGCGCCAGCAGTCAGGGACAGGGAATGAACACTGAAGCTTTCTTT. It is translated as CASSQGQGMNTEAFF.

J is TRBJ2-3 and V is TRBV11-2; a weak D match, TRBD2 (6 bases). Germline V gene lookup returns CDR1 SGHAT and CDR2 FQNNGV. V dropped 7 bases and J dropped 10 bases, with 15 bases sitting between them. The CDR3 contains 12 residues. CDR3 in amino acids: CASTGTRISQYF. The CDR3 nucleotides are TGTGCCAGCACCGGGACTCGAATCTCGCAGTATTTT.

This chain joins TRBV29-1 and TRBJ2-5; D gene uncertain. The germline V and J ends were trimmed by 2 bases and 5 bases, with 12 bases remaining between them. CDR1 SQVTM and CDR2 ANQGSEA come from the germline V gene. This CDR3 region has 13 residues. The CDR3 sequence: CSVELGTSETQYF. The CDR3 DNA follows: TGCAGCGTTGAACTCGGCACCTCCGAGACCCAGTACTTC.

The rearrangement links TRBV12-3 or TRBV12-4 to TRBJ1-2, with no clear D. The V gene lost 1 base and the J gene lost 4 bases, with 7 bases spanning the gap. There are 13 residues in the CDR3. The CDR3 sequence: CASSLDGAYGYTF. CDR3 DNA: TGTGCCAGCAGTTTAGACGGAGCCTATGGCTACACCTTC.

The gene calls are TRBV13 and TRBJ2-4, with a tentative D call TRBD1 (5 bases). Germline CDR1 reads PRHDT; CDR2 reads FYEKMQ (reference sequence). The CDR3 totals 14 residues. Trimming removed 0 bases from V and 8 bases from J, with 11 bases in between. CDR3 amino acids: CASSLGQVEDIQYF. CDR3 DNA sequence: TGTGCCAGCAGCTTAGGACAGGTCGAGGACATTCAGTACTTC. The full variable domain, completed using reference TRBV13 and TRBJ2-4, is AAGVIQSPRHLIKEKRETATLKCYPIPRHDTVYWYQQGPGQDPQFLISFYEKMQSDKGSIPDRFSAQQFSDYHSELNMSSLELGDSALYFCASSLGQVEDIQYFGAGTRLSVL.

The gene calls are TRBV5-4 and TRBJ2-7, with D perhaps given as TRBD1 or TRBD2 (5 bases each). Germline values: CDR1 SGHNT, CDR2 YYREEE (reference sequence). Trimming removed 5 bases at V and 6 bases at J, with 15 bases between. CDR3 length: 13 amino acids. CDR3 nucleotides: TGTGCCAGCAGTATACGGGGCACGGGCGAGCAGTACTTC. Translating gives CASSIRGTGEQYF.

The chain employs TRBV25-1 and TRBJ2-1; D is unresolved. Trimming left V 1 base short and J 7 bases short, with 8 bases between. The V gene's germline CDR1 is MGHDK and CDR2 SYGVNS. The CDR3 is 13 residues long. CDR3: CASSEWQLNEQFF. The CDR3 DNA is TGTGCCAGCAGTGAATGGCAGCTGAATGAGCAGTTCTTC.

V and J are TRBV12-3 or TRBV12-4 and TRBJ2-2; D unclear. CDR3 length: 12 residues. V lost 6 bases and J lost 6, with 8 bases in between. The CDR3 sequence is CASRLSSGELFF. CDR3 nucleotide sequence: TGTGCCAGCAGGCTATCGTCCGGGGAGCTGTTTTTT.

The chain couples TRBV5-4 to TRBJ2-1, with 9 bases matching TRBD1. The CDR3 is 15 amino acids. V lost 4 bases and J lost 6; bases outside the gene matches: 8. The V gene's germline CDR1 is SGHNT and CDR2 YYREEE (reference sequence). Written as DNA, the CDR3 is TGTGCCAGCAGCCCGGGACAGGGAAGGCCCAATGAGCAGTTCTTC. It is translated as CASSPGQGRPNEQFF.